The entry below describes one TCR beta chain. The antigen is undetermined. The sample is drawn from a study of T-cell reconstitution after alpha-beta-depleted transplantation in children. Study conclusions and caveats: It was reported that alpha-beta T cells came from several hundred expanded graft clones (about two months after transplant). One year post-transplant, T-cell counts and diversity were largely derived from T cells produced anew.

Unique molecular identifiers were incorporated into the prepared TCRbeta library. One entry per CDR3 protein results from TCRdb running MiXCR on the PCR reads. The table shows about 580,000 distinct CDR3 sequences, with 25% to 30% occurring only once. This TCR derives from a boy under two years old with Wiskott-Aldrich syndrome, due to receive a stem cell transplant. The source was PBMCs, collected before TCRalphabeta/CD19-depleted stem cell transplant.

CDR3 in amino acids: CASSLGGLLGTSYNEQFF. DNA of the CDR3: TGTGCCAGCAGCTTAGGGGGTTTATTGGGGACTTCCTACAATGAGCAGTTCTTC. This rearrangement joins TRBV11-2 to TRBJ2-1, with D possibly being TRBD2 (6 bases). V was pared by 1 base and J by 1 base, with 17 bases between. Germline-derived CDR1 and CDR2 are SGHAT and FQNNGV. The CDR3 spans 18 residues.